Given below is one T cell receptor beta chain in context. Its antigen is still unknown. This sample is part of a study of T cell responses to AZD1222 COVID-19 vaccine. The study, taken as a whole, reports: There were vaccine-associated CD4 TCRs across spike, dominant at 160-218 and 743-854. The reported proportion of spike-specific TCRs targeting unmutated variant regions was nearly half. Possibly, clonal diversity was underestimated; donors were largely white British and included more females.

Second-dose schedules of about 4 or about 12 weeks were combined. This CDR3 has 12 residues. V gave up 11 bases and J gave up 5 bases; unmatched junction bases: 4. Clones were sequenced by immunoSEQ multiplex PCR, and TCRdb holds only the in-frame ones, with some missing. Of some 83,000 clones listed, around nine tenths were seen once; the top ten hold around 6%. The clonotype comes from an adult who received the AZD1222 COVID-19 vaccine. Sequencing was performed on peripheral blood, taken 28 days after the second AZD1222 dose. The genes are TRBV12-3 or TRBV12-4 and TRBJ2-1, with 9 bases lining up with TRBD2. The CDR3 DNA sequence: TGTGCCCAGCGGGGGGTAGACAATGAGCAGTTCTTC. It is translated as CAQRGVDNEQFF.